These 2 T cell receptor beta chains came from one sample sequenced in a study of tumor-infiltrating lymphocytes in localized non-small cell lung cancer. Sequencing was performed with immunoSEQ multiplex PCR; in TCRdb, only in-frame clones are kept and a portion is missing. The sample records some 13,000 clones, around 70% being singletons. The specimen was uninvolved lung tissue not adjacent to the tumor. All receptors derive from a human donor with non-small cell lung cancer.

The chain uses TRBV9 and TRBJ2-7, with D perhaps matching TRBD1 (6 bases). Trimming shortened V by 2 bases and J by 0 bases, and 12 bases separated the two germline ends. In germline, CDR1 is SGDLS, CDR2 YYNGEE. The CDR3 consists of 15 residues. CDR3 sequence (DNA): TGTGCCAGCAGCGTCACCGGGACATACTCCTACGAGCAGTACTTC. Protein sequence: CASSVTGTYSYEQYF.

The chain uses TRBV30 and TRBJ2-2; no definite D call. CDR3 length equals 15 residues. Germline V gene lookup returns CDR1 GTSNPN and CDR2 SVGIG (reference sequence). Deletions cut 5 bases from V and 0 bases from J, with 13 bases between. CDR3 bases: TGTGCCTGGGCCAAGCTTGGGGCGAACACCGGGGAGCTGTTTTTT. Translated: CAWAKLGANTGELFF.